This T cell receptor (beta chain) comes out of a study of shared clonotypes between healthy human individuals (dated by TCRdb to between 2020 and 2021). Describing the broader study: Three men and a couple of women, aged 18 to 49 years, made up the cohort. To estimate repertoire size and how much clonotype sharing occurs between individuals, the study deeply sequenced the blood TCR repertoires of five or six healthy adults. Each donor's leukapheresis produced roughly between about 0.9 and 9.5 billion PBMCs. Different laboratories and diverse techniques were used to prepare libraries and sequence TCR repertoires, to increase sequencing depth and limit assay-specific biases. Per donor, three plates each were used for CD4 naive and CD4 memory, two for CD8 naive, and one for CD8 memory. Broad study findings and their caveats: Pairwise subsampling indicated that sequencing depth was expected to affect the degree of clonotype sharing among donors. About 5% of naive CD4, 3.5% of naive CD8, roughly 2.5% of memory CD4, and 0.4% of memory CD8 clonotypes were shared across a few donors. Sampling was restricted to blood, and TCR repertoires in tissues likely differ from the TCR repertoires found in blood. The small number of donors limited the genetic and exposure-history diversity represented. Naive subsets generally had larger estimated clonotype richness than memory subsets did. Compared with non-shared clonotypes, the clonotypes found in all four sorted-subset donors had higher generation probabilities. Incomplete sequencing was indicated by rarefaction of sorted-subset datasets, despite the large sequencing depth.

As to this clone: Its antigen is unknown. No much larger clone exists at a distance of one base, and base qualities are not known.

From the germline V gene, CDR1 is LGHNA and CDR2 is YSLEER. The CDR3 holds 13 amino acids from the cysteine to the phenylalanine. CDR3 DNA only is kept here, 39 bases in frame from base 1. V and J are truncated by 2 bases and 5 bases respectively, leaving an intervening sequence of 9 bases. Healthy HIV-negative adults with no recently reported acute infections or vaccinations were included as donors. All donors were Caucasian adults living in Nashville, Tennessee, USA. CD4+ T cells were enriched by magnetic negative selection; naive cells were then positively selected on CD45RA, and the negative fraction formed the memory subset. Blood was collected by leukapheresis, and PBMCs were isolated by Ficoll-Histopaque density gradient centrifugation and then cryopreserved in liquid nitrogen vapor phase. Analytical flow cytometry was used to check the purity and quantity of each magnetically sorted T cell population. Each sorted fraction had its genomic DNA isolated and then quantified by UV absorbance on a Nanodrop 2000c.

TCR CDR3 regions were amplified from genomic DNA by multiplex PCR using the deep immunoSEQ assay. Genomic DNA extracted from each cell subset was distributed evenly over all wells of several immunoSEQ 96-well plates, and each plate served as one replicate. For sorted subsets, each replicate PCR was loaded with approximately 190 ng genomic DNA, equivalent to about 30,000 T cell genomes. Purified libraries were quantified with a Qubit 3.0 fluorometer, sized on a Bioanalyzer 2100, and re-quantified with the KAPA Library Quantification kit. Each immunoSEQ 96-well plate was sequenced on its own single-read 150-cycle Illumina NextSeq 550 flow cell. Per the source publication's procedure: Because only junctional sequences without quality scores were contained in the immunoSEQ output, filtering matching that applied to full-length reads could not be performed. To assign V/J genes and CDR3, sequences were annotated using PyIR, a Python wrapper for IgBLAST v1.9, with IMGT germline references. Reads with weak V/J assignments (E-value above 1e-6), missing CDR3, stop codons, out-of-frame junctions, or ambiguous translated residues were removed. V3J clonotypes were defined as sequences sharing the same inferred V gene, J gene, and CDR3 amino acid sequence. To compute the percentage overlap between repertoires, the number of shared unique clonotypes was divided by the size of the smaller repertoire. RTK rarefaction, the Chao1 estimator, and Recon v2.1 estimates of unobserved clonotypes were used to assess repertoire richness. Generation probabilities for all TCRbeta clonotypes obtained by the gDNA method from a few donors were computed using OLGA. The clones in this table, taken by TCRdb from immuneACCESS, are in-frame only. Not every clone is retained; where verified, under half of the shortfall comes from an unresolved V gene, and the cause of the rest is unknown. The V and J calls and the clone size are those of that table, but D and trimming were determined from the DNA. In this sample the table shows approximately 1,000,000 clones, 78% of which occur a single time. Jointly, the top ten make up around 0.47% of the sample.

This TCR derives from a man aged 18 to 30 in good health. Some clones in this sample may be carry-over from other donors' samples. The sample comprised memory CD4+ T cells from PBMCs. According to the study, the label for this sample's cell subset or site signals: CD45RA-negative fraction. The chain is assembled from TRBV4-3 and TRBJ2-5; no D gene can be assigned with confidence. CDR3 protein: CASSQNVWETQYF. The DNA reads TGCGCCAGCAGCCAAAATGTTTGGGAGACCCAGTACTTC.